This T cell receptor beta chain was retrieved from a study of blood T cell repertoires in COVID-19. Study at large: From T cells, B-cell-depleted T cells, or PBMCs came the material, which was cDNA or gDNA.

Measured with immunoSEQ multiplex PCR; TCRdb has only the in-frame clones, and not every one. The table records 45,000 to 55,000 clones, around 87% of them present only once. CDR1 is MDHEN and CDR2 is SYDVKM in the germline V gene. Trimming left V 7 bases short and J 0 bases short, with 15 bases between. This CDR3 comprises 16 residues. The source material was peripheral blood. The chain is built from TRBV28 and TRBJ1-4; weak D call: TRBD1 (5 bases). The sequence came from a man aged 50 or older with active COVID-19. The CDR3 here is CASIYGAPATNEKLFF. CDR3 in DNA: TGTGCCAGCATCTATGGGGCTCCAGCAACTAATGAAAAACTGTTTTTT.